These 25 T cell receptor beta chains originate from one sample sequenced in a study of radiation and T cells in renal cell carcinoma. TCRdb's table, derived via immunoSEQ multiplex PCR, lists solely in-frame clones and lacks some. The table lists about 130,000 clones, roughly four fifths of them singletons, with about 1.9% in the top ten. Time point: blood 2 weeks post-SBRT. The treatment here: 15 Gy SBRT to primary tumor, nephrectomy 4 weeks later. The source was blood, collected from a patient whose treatment included radiotherapy and nephrectomy. All receptors derive from a woman in her fifties or sixties with renal cell carcinoma.

The chain has TRBV6-1 and TRBJ1-5, with D possibly being TRBD1 (5 bases). This CDR3 has 14 amino acids. Germline lookup yields CDR1 MNHNS and CDR2 SASEGT. Trimming stripped 10 bases from V and 5 bases from J, with 18 bases between. CDR3 in DNA: TGTGCCACCGGAGGTGAGGACACCTATCAGCCCCAGCATTTT. Protein: CATGGEDTYQPQHF.

This chain links TRBV6-1 with TRBJ1-2; the match to TRBD1 covers 11 bases. Germline V gene lookup returns CDR1 MNHNS and CDR2 SASEGT. CDR3 size: 13 residues. The V gene end was trimmed by 3 bases and the J gene end by 7 bases; junction bases not matched to a gene: 1. CDR3 residues: CASSDGQGAGYTF. The CDR3 DNA is TGTGCCAGCAGTGATGGACAGGGGGCTGGCTACACCTTC.

This clone has a single count. The chain links TRBV6-1 to TRBJ2-7, with 10 bases aligning to TRBD1. Germline-derived CDR1 and CDR2 are MNHNS and SASEGT. CDR3 size: 16 residues. With 3 bases clipped from V and 3 bases from J, the junction kept 8 bases outside the gene matches. The DNA for the CDR3 is TGTGCCAGCAGTGATCTATTCGGGACAGGGGTCTACGAGCAGTACTTC. Protein sequence: CASSDLFGTGVYEQYF.

As for this clone: No DNA is shown, since the ends of the CDR3 on it are uncertain; the CDR3 is the one TCRdb lists. V and J are TRBV7-7 and TRBJ1-4; the D call of TRBD1 is as the table states it, not checked on the DNA. Germline V gives CDR1 SSHAT, CDR2 FNYEAQ (reference sequence). The CDR3 totals 18 residues, both ends included. This CDR3 reads CASSFYFCPGVSNEKLFF.

V is TRBV30 and J is TRBJ2-3; D tentatively reads TRBD1 or TRBD2 (5 bases each). Germline loops: CDR1 GTSNPN, CDR2 SVGIG (reference sequence). The CDR3 sequence is 13 residues long. The germline V and J ends were trimmed by 3 bases and 11 bases, with 18 bases remaining between them. In DNA, the CDR3 is TGTGCCTGGAGGCGTAACCGGGACCTGGGGCAGTATTTT. Translation: CAWRRNRDLGQYF.

This clone appeared a few times. The chain employs TRBV5-1 and TRBJ1-2; 7 positions match TRBD1. In germline, CDR1 is SGHRS, CDR2 YFSETQ. Trimming removed 1 base from V and 6 bases from J; junction bases left unmatched: 6. This CDR3 has 14 amino acids. This chain's CDR3 is CASSLHRGQDGYTF. The CDR3 nucleotides read TGCGCCAGCAGCTTGCACAGGGGCCAGGATGGCTACACCTTC.

CDR3 in amino acids: CASSFPGTTIGSEQFF. For the CDR3, the DNA is TGTGCCAGCAGCTTCCCCGGGACCACAATCGGCAGTGAGCAGTTCTTC. The V call is TRBV7-3, the J call TRBJ2-1; possibly TRBD1 or TRBD2 for D (5 bases each). CDR3 length: 16 amino acids. V lost 3 bases and J 9 bases, leaving 21 bases between the germline ends. Per germline, CDR1 SGHTA and CDR2 FQGTGA.

The rearrangement links TRBV19 to TRBJ2-7, with TRBD1 matching 11 bases. The germline V gene encodes CDR1 LNHDA and CDR2 SQIVND (reference sequence). The CDR3 totals 15 residues. The trim removed 5 bases at V and 4 bases at J, leaving 7 bases unmatched. This CDR3 is CASSRSGQGAYEQYF. In DNA, the CDR3 is TGTGCCAGTAGTCGGTCCGGACAGGGGGCTTACGAGCAGTACTTC.

The chain employs TRBV18 and TRBJ2-5; D is unresolved. The CDR3 length is 15 residues. Germline V gene sequence: CDR1 KGHSH, CDR2 LQKENI. The V end lost 1 base, the J end lost 2 bases, and 11 bases lay between the germline ends. The CDR3 coding sequence is TGTGCCAGCTCACCACTTCGTACAGAGCAAGAGACCCAGTACTTC. Encoded protein: CASSPLRTEQETQYF.

J is TRBJ2-1 and V is TRBV4-1; D is possibly TRBD2 (7 bases). Germline loops: CDR1 MGHRA, CDR2 YSYEKL. The V end lost 0 bases, the J end lost 2 bases, and 11 bases lay between the germline ends. This CDR3 contains 16 residues. CDR3 DNA: TGCGCCAGCAGCCAAGATGAGGGGGGGCCCTACAATGAGCAGTTCTTC. Protein sequence: CASSQDEGGPYNEQFF.

The J gene is TRBJ1-3, the V gene TRBV29-1, with D possibly TRBD1 on 6 matching bases. V was shortened by 5 bases and J by 0 bases, with 11 bases between the two germline ends. Per the germline V gene, CDR1 is SQVTM and CDR2 is ANQGSEA. The CDR3 has 14 residues. In nucleotides, the CDR3 is TGCAGCGTTTCTGGACAGTCCTCTGGAAACACCATATATTTT. Translated: CSVSGQSSGNTIYF.

The J gene is TRBJ2-2, the V gene TRBV6-1; D possibly corresponds to TRBD1 (6 bases). The CDR3 contains 15 residues. V shed 2 bases and J shed 5 bases, with 12 bases lying between them. Germline V gene lookup returns CDR1 MNHNS and CDR2 SASEGT. CDR3 loop: CASSEMGAVTGELFF. Here the CDR3 DNA reads TGTGCCAGCAGTGAAATGGGGGCTGTGACCGGGGAGCTGTTTTTT.

V is TRBV5-1 and J is TRBJ1-5; the D is unclear. The CDR3 is made up of 13 amino acids. V was cut by 0 bases and J by 5 bases, with 6 bases left in between. The V gene's germline CDR1 is SGHRS and CDR2 YFSETQ. The CDR3 spells CASSLDWDQPQHF. CDR3 nucleotide sequence: TGCGCCAGCAGCTTGGACTGGGATCAGCCCCAGCATTTT.

The chain is built from TRBV7-9 and TRBJ1-2, with unresolved D. The V and J ends lost 4 bases and 4 bases respectively, with 10 bases between them. The CDR3 spans 13 residues. Germline V CDR1 and CDR2: SEHNR, FQNEAQ (reference sequence). In DNA, the CDR3 is TGTGCCAGCAGCTCCCTGGGATCCTATGGCTACACCTTC. Protein product: CASSSLGSYGYTF. Full variable domain (remainder filled in from reference TRBV7-9 and TRBJ1-2): DTGVSQNPRHKITKRGQNVTFRCDPISEHNRLYWYRQTLGQGPEFLTYFQNEAQLEKSRLLSDRFSAERPKGSFSTLEIQRTEQGDSAMYLCASSSLGSYGYTFGSGTRLTVV.

J is TRBJ2-1 and V is TRBV7-8; the match to TRBD2 covers 7 bases. V lost 3 bases and J lost 4; bases outside the gene matches: 9. Germline CDR1 reads SGHVS; CDR2 reads FQNEAQ. This CDR3 has 16 residues. In DNA, the CDR3 is TGTGCCAGCAGCTTTGTTAGGGCTAGCGGTTACAATGAGCAGTTCTTC. Translating gives CASSFVRASGYNEQFF.

This chain connects TRBV5-4 to TRBJ2-5; TRBD2 matches at 10 bases. There are 15 residues in the CDR3. V was clipped by 1 base and J by 2 bases; unmatched bases: 2. CDR1 is SGHNT, CDR2 YYREEE, per germline (reference sequence). The CDR3 coding sequence is TGTGCCAGCAGCTTGCCTAGCGGGGGTCAAGAGACCCAGTACTTC. It is translated as CASSLPSGGQETQYF.

This chain links TRBV6-5 with TRBJ1-1; D not resolved. The CDR3 covers 14 residues. Germline V gene sequence: CDR1 MNHEY, CDR2 SVGAGI. Between the trimmed V and J ends, which lost 8 bases and 1 base, there was a span of 14 bases. CDR3 sequence: CASSLTRRNTEAFF. CDR3 nucleotides: TGTGCCAGCTCCTTAACTAGGAGGAACACTGAAGCTTTCTTT.

The V and J genes are TRBV9 and TRBJ2-7; TRBD1 matches 9 bases. Losses at the gene ends were 0 bases for V and 2 bases for J; bases not matched to a gene: 3. Germline CDR1 is SGDLS and CDR2 is YYNGEE. The CDR3 is 15 residues long. CDR3 protein: CASSVGGDRAYEQYF. The CDR3 DNA follows: TGTGCCAGCAGCGTAGGCGGGGACAGGGCCTACGAGCAGTACTTC.

The chain employs TRBV5-1 and TRBJ2-1; tentative D call: TRBD1 (6 bases). Germline values: CDR1 SGHRS, CDR2 YFSETQ. This CDR3 contains 13 residues. V was pared by 4 bases and J by 4 bases, with 9 bases between. The CDR3 sequence: CASSLDSYNEQFF. The CDR3 DNA follows: TGCGCCAGCAGCCTGGACAGTTACAATGAGCAGTTCTTC.

This chain uses TRBV7-3 with TRBJ1-2; perhaps TRBD1 as D (6 bases). CDR3 length equals 17 residues. V was pared by 5 bases and J by 4 bases, with 23 bases between. Germline V gene lookup returns CDR1 SGHTA and CDR2 FQGTGA. The CDR3 here is CASSPGVVGGASYGYTF. The CDR3 bases are TGTGCCAGCAGCCCCGGAGTGGTGGGGGGCGCGAGCTATGGCTACACCTTC.

This clone occurred once. The gene calls are TRBV5-8 and TRBJ2-2; the match to TRBD2 covers 13 bases. Germline CDR1 and CDR2: SGHTS and YDEGEE. Germline trimming cut 5 bases from V and 4 bases from J; bases unmatched to any gene: 5. This CDR3 is built from 16 residues. CDR3 loop: CASSTGLAGPTGELFF. The CDR3 coding sequence is TGTGCCAGCAGTACGGGACTAGCGGGACCCACCGGGGAGCTGTTTTTT.

The V gene is TRBV4-3, the J gene TRBJ2-7; tentatively, D is TRBD1 (5 bases). V lost 0 bases and J 2 bases, leaving 11 bases between the germline ends. The CDR3 is made up of 15 amino acids. The V gene's germline CDR1 is LGHNA and CDR2 YSLEER. The DNA for the CDR3 is TGCGCCAGCAGCCAAGATCCACAGGTCGCCTACGAGCAGTACTTC. It is translated as CASSQDPQVAYEQYF.

CDR3 sequence reads: CASSRQVLAKNIQYF. CDR3 DNA sequence: TGTGCCAGCAGCCGACAGGTCTTAGCCAAAAACATTCAGTACTTC. The chain recombines TRBV7-9 with TRBJ2-4, with a tentative D call TRBD1 (6 bases). This CDR3 comprises 15 residues. CDR1 SEHNR and CDR2 FQNEAQ come from the germline V gene (reference sequence). The V gene lost 5 bases and the J gene lost 0 bases, with 11 bases spanning the gap.

The gene calls are TRBV7-9 and TRBJ2-7; tentatively, D is TRBD2 (5 bases). Germline V lookup: CDR1 SEHNR, CDR2 FQNEAQ (reference sequence). V was pared by 4 bases and J by 3 bases, with 13 bases between. The CDR3 covers 14 residues. The CDR3 DNA reads as TGTGCCAGCAGCTATGGCGGAGGAATCTACGAGCAGTACTTC. Translated: CASSYGGGIYEQYF. Full variable domain (outside the CDR3, taken from reference TRBV7-9 and TRBJ2-7): DTGVSQNPRHKITKRGQNVTFRCDPISEHNRLYWYRQTLGQGPEFLTYFQNEAQLEKSRLLSDRFSAERPKGSFSTLEIQRTEQGDSAMYLCASSYGGGIYEQYFGPGTRLTVT.

The chain is built from TRBV27 and TRBJ2-5, with D possibly TRBD2 on 5 matching bases. Trimming stripped 10 bases from V and 5 bases from J, with 11 bases between. This CDR3 has 11 residues. CDR1 is MNHEY, CDR2 SMNVEV, per germline (reference sequence). CDR3 nucleotides: TGTGCCACACGGTCGGGGGAGACCCAGTACTTC. As protein: CATRSGETQYF.